This T cell receptor (beta chain) was recovered during a study of blood T cell repertoires in COVID-19. Repertoires were generated with immunoSEQ multiplex PCR, while TCRdb's copy carries only in-frame clones and drops some. The sample consists of around 29,000 clones, about nine tenths of them appearing once. This clone has only one observation. CDR1 is SGHTS, CDR2 YDEGEE, per germline. V was pared by 5 bases and J by 5 bases, with 27 bases between. The CDR3 is made up of 18 amino acids. This sequence joins TRBV5-8 and TRBJ2-3; tentative D call: TRBD2 (6 bases). The sequence came from a human donor with active COVID-19. The donor label of this sample is uncertain. Input material: peripheral blood. As DNA, the CDR3 is TGTGCCAGCAGTCGGCCCCGGGACTCTACCACACACCGAGATACGCAGTATTTT. This sequence encodes CASSRPRDSTTHRDTQYF.